Below are 18 T cell receptor beta chains sequenced from a single sample in a study of blood T cell repertoires in COVID-19. Assay used: immunoSEQ multiplex PCR; TCRdb lists only in-frame clones, some missing. The data contain around 24,000 clones, approximately 77% of them singletons. The material sequenced was peripheral blood. These receptors all stem from a man older than 75 with active or convalescent COVID-19.

This clone was observed once. J is TRBJ2-2 and V is TRBV10-2; D may be TRBD2 (6 bases). CDR3 length: 16 amino acids. Trimming cost V 7 bases and J 5 bases, with 20 bases left between them. CDR1 is WSHSY and CDR2 is SAAADI in the germline V gene. CDR3 sequence: CASTLSLGLSTGELFF. CDR3 coding DNA: TGCGCCAGCACCCTGAGTCTGGGACTGTCAACCGGGGAGCTGTTTTTT.

This clone has only a few counts. The chain is built from TRBV28 and TRBJ1-2; weak D call: TRBD1 (5 bases). Germline CDR1 MDHEN, CDR2 SYDVKM. The CDR3 consists of 15 residues. Trimming pared 6 bases from V and 2 bases from J, leaving 16 bases between. The CDR3 DNA reads TGTGCCAGCAGGGGCGGGGGGAATCAGAACTATGGCTACACCTTC. Amino acid sequence: CASRGGGNQNYGYTF.

V is TRBV27 and J is TRBJ2-7; 11 nucleotides line up with TRBD1. The germline CDR1 and CDR2 sequences are MNHEY and SMNVEV (reference sequence). The CDR3 is made up of 14 amino acids. The trim removed 5 bases at V and 3 bases at J, leaving 3 bases unmatched. The CDR3: CASSAGTGGYEQYF. The DNA for the CDR3 is TGTGCCAGCAGTGCCGGGACAGGGGGCTACGAGCAGTACTTC.

The V gene is TRBV11-2, the J gene TRBJ1-3; a possible D gene is TRBD1 (6 bases). This CDR3 has 16 amino acids. Looked up from germline, CDR1 is SGHAT and CDR2 is FQNNGV. V was clipped by 5 bases and J by 4 bases, with 18 bases between them. CDR3 protein: CASSGAPGAEGNTIYF. In DNA, the CDR3 is TGTGCCAGCAGCGGGGCCCCAGGGGCAGAAGGAAACACCATATATTTT.

V gene TRBV2 combines with J gene TRBJ1-1; 7 bases match TRBD1. The ends lost 8 bases at V and 7 bases at J; junction bases unmatched: 4. Per germline, CDR1 SNHLY and CDR2 FYNNEI. CDR3 length: 11 residues. CDR3 residues: CASGGTDEAFF. CDR3 nucleotides: TGTGCCAGCGGTGGGACAGATGAAGCTTTCTTT.

The chain links TRBV6-5 to TRBJ2-5, with D possibly being TRBD2 (5 bases). The V gene's germline CDR1 is MNHEY and CDR2 SVGAGI. Between the trimmed V and J ends, which lost 7 bases and 2 bases, there was a span of 17 bases. The CDR3 has 15 residues. CDR3 nucleotides: TGTGCCAGCAAGAAGAGTGGGAGAAATCAAGAGACCCAGTACTTC. Its protein product is CASKKSGRNQETQYF.

The chain is built from TRBV11-1 and TRBJ2-1; 8 bases agree with TRBD2. J lost 6 bases, V lost 3 bases, and 7 bases had no gene match. This CDR3 is 15 amino acids long. Germline CDR1 and CDR2: SGHAT and FQDESV (reference sequence). The DNA for the CDR3 is TGTGCCAGCAGCTTGGGCCGGGGGGGTAGCAATGAGCAGTTCTTC. This translates into CASSLGRGGSNEQFF.

The chain combines TRBV7-2 with TRBJ2-7; the D gene is possibly TRBD1 (6 bases). V lost 0 bases and J 1 base, leaving 19 bases between the germline ends. Germline CDR1 is SGHTA and CDR2 is FQGNSA. The CDR3 runs to 18 residues. Written as DNA, the CDR3 is TGTGCCAGCAGCTTAGCCACTCGGGACACCTCCCAATCCTACGAGCAGTACTTC. It specifies CASSLATRDTSQSYEQYF.

The gene calls are TRBV19 and TRBJ1-6, with 9 bases matching TRBD1. CDR3 length: 16 amino acids. The V segment lost 7 bases and the J segment 9 bases; nucleotides outside the gene matches: 13. Germline CDR1 LNHDA, CDR2 SQIVND (reference sequence). The CDR3 nucleotides read TGTGCCAGTACCCTATCTCCGGGACAGGGAGCTTCACCCCTCCACTTT. Encoded protein: CASTLSPGQGASPLHF.

This chain connects TRBV5-6 to TRBJ2-7, with 9 bases aligning to TRBD2. The CDR3 is 15 amino acids. J gave up 3 bases and V 4 bases, and 8 bases lay outside the gene matches. Per germline, CDR1 SGHDT and CDR2 YYEEEE. The CDR3 region is CASSRSLAGIYEQYF. The CDR3, as DNA: TGTGCCAGCAGCCGGTCACTAGCGGGTATCTACGAGCAGTACTTC.

This clone appeared a single time. The J gene is TRBJ2-3, the V gene TRBV21-1; TRBD1, as called in the table, went unchecked against the DNA. TRBV21-1 constitutes a pseudogene. CDR3 length: 16 residues. The chain's CDR3 is CYSVIGEDTSTDTQYF. DNA of the CDR3: TGTTATAGTGTAATAGGGGAAGACACTAGCACAGATACGCAGTATTTT.

The genes are TRBV7-6 and TRBJ2-1; 13 bases fit TRBD2. The CDR3 extends over 17 amino acids. Germline values: CDR1 SGHVS, CDR2 FNYEAQ. Trimming at V came to 5 bases and at J to 7 bases, leaving 11 bases not matched to a gene. Here the CDR3 reads CASSTPRTSGSSNEQFF. CDR3 nucleotides: TGTGCCAGCAGCACCCCAAGGACTAGCGGGAGCTCGAATGAGCAGTTCTTC.

This chain uses TRBV11-2 with TRBJ1-2, with D unresolved. Germline CDR1 and CDR2: SGHAT and FQNNGV. The length of the CDR3 is 14 residues. V lost 4 bases and J lost 0, with 9 bases in between. CDR3 bases: TGTGCCAGCAGCTGGAAGCGAGCTAACTATGGCTACACCTTC. Translation: CASSWKRANYGYTF.

The V gene is TRBV7-2, the J gene TRBJ2-7; no clear D gene. This CDR3 spans 12 amino acids. V lost 1 base to trimming and J lost 4 bases, with 5 bases between them. CDR1 is SGHTA, CDR2 FQGNSA, per germline. CDR3 in DNA: TGTGCCAGCAGCTTAGGAGCTTACGAGCAGTACTTC. Translated: CASSLGAYEQYF.

A single count supports this clone. The rearrangement links TRBV14 to TRBJ2-3; tentatively, D is TRBD1 (6 bases). CDR3 length: 13 residues. Germline V gene data show CDR1 as SGHDN and CDR2 as FVKESK. Trimming shortened V by 8 bases and J by 3 bases, and 12 bases separated the two germline ends. This CDR3 is CASRDTSTDTQYF. The CDR3 DNA follows: TGTGCCAGCCGGGACACATCGACAGATACGCAGTATTTT.

This clone was counted once. The V gene is TRBV12-5, the J gene TRBJ2-2; 11 bases line up with TRBD1. The CDR3 covers 14 residues. CDR1 is LGHNT and CDR2 is FRNRAP in the germline V gene. Trimming removed 9 bases from V and 9 bases from J; junction bases left unmatched: 9. The CDR3 reads CARRTGGEHRELFF. DNA for the CDR3: TGTGCTAGAAGGACAGGGGGCGAACACCGGGAGCTGTTTTTT. Full variable domain (remainder filled in from reference TRBV12-5 and TRBJ2-2): DARVTQTPRHKVTEMGQEVTMRCQPILGHNTVFWYRQTMMQGLELLAYFRNRAPLDDSGMPKDRFSAEMPDATLATLKIQPSEPRDSAVYFCARRTGGEHRELFFGEGSRLTVL.

The rearrangement links TRBV4-1 to TRBJ1-6; D gene uncertain. Trimming took off 0 bases at V and 10 bases at J, with 10 bases between the two ends. Germline-derived CDR1 and CDR2 are MGHRA and YSYEKL. This CDR3 comprises 14 residues. This CDR3 is CASSQDGGISPLHF. The DNA of the CDR3 is TGCGCCAGCAGCCAAGATGGAGGGATCTCACCCCTCCACTTT.

V is TRBV5-4 and J is TRBJ2-5, with 11 bases aligning to TRBD2. After removal of 0 bases from V and 4 bases from J, the junction contained 2 bases not matched to a gene. Looked up from germline, CDR1 is SGHNT and CDR2 is YYREEE (reference sequence). This CDR3 comprises 15 residues. The CDR3 here is CASSLVLAGGETQYF. In nucleotides, the CDR3 is TGTGCCAGCAGCTTGGTCCTAGCGGGAGGAGAGACCCAGTACTTC.